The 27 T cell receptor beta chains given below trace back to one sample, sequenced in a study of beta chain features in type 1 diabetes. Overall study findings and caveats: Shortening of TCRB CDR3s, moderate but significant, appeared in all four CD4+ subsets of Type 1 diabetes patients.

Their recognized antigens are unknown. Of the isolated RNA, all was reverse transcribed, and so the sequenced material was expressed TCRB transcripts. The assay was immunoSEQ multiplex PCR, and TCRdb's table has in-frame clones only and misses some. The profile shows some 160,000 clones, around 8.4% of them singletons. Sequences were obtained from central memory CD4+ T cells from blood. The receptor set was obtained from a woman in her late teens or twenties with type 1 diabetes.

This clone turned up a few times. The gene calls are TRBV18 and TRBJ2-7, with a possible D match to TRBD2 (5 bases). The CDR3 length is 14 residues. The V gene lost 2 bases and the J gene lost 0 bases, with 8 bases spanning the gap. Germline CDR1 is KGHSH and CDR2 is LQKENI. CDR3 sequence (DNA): TGTGCCAGCTCACCAATAGCGTACTCCTACGAGCAGTACTTC. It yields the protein CASSPIAYSYEQYF.

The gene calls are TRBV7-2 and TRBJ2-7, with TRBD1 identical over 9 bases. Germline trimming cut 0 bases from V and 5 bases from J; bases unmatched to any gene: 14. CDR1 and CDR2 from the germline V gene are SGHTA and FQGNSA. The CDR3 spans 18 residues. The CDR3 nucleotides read TGTGCCAGCAGCTTAGCCCCGTCATCCGGGACAGGGTTCCACGAGCAGTACTTC. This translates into CASSLAPSSGTGFHEQYF.

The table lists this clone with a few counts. The CDR3 protein is CASSLLDRDAGELFF. DNA of the CDR3: TGTGCCAGCAGCTTGTTGGACAGGGACGCCGGGGAGCTGTTTTTT. The chain recombines TRBV5-6 with TRBJ2-2, with TRBD1 identical over 8 bases. The CDR3 consists of 15 residues. CDR1 is SGHDT, CDR2 YYEEEE, per germline. With V trimmed by 1 base and J by 6 bases, 5 bases remained unmatched.

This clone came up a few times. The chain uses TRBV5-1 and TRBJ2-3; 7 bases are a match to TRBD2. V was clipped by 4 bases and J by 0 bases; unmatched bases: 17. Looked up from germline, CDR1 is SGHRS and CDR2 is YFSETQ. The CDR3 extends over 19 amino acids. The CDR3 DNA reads TGCGCCAGCAGCCGAGGCCCCCCCTCTAGCGGAGGAAGCACAGATACGCAGTATTTT. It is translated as CASSRGPPSSGGSTDTQYF.

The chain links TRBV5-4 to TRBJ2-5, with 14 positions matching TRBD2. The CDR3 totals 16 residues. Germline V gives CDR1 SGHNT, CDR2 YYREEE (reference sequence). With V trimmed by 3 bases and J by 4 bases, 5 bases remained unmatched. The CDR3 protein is CASSSGLAGVRETQYF. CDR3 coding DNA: TGTGCCAGCAGCTCGGGACTAGCGGGGGTCCGAGAGACCCAGTACTTC.

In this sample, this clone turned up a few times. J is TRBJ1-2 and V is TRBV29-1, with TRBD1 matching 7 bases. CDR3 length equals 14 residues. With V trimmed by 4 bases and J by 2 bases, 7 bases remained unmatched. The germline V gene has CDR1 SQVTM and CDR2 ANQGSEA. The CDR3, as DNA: TGCAGCGTTGGCACCCTACAGGGGAACTATGGCTACACCTTC. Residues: CSVGTLQGNYGYTF. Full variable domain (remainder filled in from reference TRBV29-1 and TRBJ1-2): SAVISQKPSRDICQRGTSLTIQCQVDSQVTMMFWYRQQPGQSLTLIATANQGSEATYESGFVIDKFPISRPNLTFSTLTVSNMSPEDSSIYLCSVGTLQGNYGYTFGSGTRLTVV.

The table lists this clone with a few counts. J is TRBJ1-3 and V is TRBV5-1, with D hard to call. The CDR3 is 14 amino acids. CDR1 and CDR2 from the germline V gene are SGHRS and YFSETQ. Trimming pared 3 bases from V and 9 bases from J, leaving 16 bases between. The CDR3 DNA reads TGCGCCAGCAGCTCAGGCGACGGTAGCGGCACCATATATTTT. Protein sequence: CASSSGDGSGTIYF.

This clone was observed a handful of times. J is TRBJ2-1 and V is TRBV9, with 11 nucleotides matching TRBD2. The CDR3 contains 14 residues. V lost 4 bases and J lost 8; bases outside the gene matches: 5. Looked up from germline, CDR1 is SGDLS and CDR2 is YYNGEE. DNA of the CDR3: TGTGCCAGCAGCCCCACTAGCGGGAGTGATGAGCAGTTCTTC. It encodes CASSPTSGSDEQFF.

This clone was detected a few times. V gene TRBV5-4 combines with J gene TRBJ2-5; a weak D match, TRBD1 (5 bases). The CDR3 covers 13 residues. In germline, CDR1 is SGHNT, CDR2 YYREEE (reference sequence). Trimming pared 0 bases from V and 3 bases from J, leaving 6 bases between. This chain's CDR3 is CASSLVGEETQYF. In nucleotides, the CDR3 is TGTGCCAGCAGCTTGGTAGGGGAAGAGACCCAGTACTTC. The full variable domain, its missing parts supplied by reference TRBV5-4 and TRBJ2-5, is ETGVTQSPTHLIKTRGQQVTLRCSSQSGHNTVSWYQQALGQGPQFIFQYYREEENGRGNFPPRFSGLQFPNYSSELNVNALELDDSALYLCASSLVGEETQYFGPGTRLLVL.

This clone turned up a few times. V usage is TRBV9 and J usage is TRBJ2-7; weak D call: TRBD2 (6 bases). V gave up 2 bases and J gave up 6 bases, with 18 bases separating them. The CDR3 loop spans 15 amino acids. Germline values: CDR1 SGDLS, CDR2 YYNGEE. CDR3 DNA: TGTGCCAGCAGCGTCCGGGACTCACCCCCCTCCGAGCAGTACTTC. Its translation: CASSVRDSPPSEQYF.

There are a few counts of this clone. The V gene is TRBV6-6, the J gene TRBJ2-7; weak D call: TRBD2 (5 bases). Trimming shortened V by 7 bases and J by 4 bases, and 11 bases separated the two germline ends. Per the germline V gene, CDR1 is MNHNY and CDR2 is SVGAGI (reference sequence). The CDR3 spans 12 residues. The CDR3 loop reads CASKWTGYEQYF. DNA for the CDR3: TGTGCCAGCAAGTGGACTGGTTACGAGCAGTACTTC.

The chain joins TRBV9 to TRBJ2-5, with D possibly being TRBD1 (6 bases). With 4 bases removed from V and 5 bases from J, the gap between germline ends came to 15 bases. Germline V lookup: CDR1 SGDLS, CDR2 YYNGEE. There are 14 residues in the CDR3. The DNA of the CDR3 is TGTGCCAGCAGCCTTATGGGGGCAGCGGAGACCCAGTACTTC. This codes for CASSLMGAAETQYF.

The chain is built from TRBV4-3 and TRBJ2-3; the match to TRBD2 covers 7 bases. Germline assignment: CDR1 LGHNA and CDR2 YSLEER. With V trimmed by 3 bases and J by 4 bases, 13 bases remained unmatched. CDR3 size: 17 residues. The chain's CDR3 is CASSQSGGRDGADTQYF. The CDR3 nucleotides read TGCGCCAGCAGCCAGTCGGGAGGTAGGGATGGTGCAGATACGCAGTATTTT.

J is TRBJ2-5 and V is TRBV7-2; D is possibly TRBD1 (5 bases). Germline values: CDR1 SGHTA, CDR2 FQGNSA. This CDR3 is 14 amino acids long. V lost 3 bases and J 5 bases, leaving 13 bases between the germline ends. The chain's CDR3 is CASSLQGSTETQYF. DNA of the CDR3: TGTGCCAGCAGCTTGCAGGGAAGCACCGAGACCCAGTACTTC.

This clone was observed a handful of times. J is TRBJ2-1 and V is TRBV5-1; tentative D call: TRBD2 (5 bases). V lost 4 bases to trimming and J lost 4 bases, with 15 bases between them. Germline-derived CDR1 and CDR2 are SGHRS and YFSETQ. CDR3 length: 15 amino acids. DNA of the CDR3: TGCGCCAGCAGCCGACCCGACTACTTTTACAATGAGCAGTTCTTC. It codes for CASSRPDYFYNEQFF.

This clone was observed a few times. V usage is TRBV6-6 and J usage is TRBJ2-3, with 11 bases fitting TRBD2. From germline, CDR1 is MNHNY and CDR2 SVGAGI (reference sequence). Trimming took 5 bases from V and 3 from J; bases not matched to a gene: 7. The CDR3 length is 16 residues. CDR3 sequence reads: CASSGSLAGGTDTQYF. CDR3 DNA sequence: TGTGCCAGCAGTGGCTCCCTAGCGGGAGGAACAGATACGCAGTATTTT.

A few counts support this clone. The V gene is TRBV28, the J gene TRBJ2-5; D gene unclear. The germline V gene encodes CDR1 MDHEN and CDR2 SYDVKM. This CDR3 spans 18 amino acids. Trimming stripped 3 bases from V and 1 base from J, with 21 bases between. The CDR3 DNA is TGTGCCAGCAGTTTCCTGGCGGCCGACCCACGAAGCCAAGAGACCCAGTACTTC. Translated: CASSFLAADPRSQETQYF.

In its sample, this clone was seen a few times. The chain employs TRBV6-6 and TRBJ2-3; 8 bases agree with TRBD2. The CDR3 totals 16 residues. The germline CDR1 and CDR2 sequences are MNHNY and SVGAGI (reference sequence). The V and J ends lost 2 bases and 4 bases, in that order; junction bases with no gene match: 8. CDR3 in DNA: TGTGCCAGCAGTTACCCTACGGGTAGCGGGGCAGATACGCAGTATTTT. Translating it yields CASSYPTGSGADTQYF.

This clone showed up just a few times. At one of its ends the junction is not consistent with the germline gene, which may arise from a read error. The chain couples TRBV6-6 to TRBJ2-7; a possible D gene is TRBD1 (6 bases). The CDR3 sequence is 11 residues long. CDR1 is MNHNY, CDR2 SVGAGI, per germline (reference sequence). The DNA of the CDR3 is TGTGCCAGCAGTTACCAGGACAGTCGGAACTTC. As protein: CASSYQDSRNF.

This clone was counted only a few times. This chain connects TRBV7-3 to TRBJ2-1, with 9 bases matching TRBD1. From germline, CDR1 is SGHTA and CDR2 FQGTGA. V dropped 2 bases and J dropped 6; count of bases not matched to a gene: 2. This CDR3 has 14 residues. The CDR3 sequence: CASSLGTGLNEQFF. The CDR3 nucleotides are TGTGCCAGCAGCTTAGGGACAGGGCTCAATGAGCAGTTCTTC.

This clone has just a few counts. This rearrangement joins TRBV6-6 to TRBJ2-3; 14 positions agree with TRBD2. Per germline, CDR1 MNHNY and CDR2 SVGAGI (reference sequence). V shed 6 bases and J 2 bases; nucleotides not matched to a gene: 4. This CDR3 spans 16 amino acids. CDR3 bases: TGTGCCAGCAGGGGGACTAGCGGGGGAGTCACAGATACGCAGTATTTT. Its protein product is CASRGTSGGVTDTQYF.

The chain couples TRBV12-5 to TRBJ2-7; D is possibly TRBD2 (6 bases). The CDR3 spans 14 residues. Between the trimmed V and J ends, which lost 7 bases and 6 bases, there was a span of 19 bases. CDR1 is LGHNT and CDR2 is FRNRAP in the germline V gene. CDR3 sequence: CASASDYNGAEQYF. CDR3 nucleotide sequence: TGTGCTAGTGCCTCGGACTATAACGGGGCCGAGCAGTACTTC. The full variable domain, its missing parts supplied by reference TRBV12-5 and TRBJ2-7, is DARVTQTPRHKVTEMGQEVTMRCQPILGHNTVFWYRQTMMQGLELLAYFRNRAPLDDSGMPKDRFSAEMPDATLATLKIQPSEPRDSAVYFCASASDYNGAEQYFGPGTRLTVT.

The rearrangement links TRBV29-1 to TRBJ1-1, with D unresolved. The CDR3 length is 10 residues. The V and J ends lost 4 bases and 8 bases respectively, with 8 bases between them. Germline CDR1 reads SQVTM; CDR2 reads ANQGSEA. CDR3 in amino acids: CSVVRNEAFF. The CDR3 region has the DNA TGCAGCGTTGTGAGGAACGAAGCTTTCTTT.

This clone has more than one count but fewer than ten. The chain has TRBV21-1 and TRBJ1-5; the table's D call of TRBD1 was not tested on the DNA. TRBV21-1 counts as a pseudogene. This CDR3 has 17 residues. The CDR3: CASSKCPPRGMGQPQHF. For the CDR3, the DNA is TGTGCCAGCAGCAAATGCCCCCCTAGGGGGATGGGACAGCCCCAGCATTTT.

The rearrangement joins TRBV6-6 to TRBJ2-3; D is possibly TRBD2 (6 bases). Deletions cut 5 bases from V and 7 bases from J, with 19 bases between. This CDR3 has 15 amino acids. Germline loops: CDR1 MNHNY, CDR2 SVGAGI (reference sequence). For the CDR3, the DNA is TGTGCCAGCAGTACGCCGGGAGTGTCAGGAAATACGCAGTATTTT. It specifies CASSTPGVSGNTQYF.

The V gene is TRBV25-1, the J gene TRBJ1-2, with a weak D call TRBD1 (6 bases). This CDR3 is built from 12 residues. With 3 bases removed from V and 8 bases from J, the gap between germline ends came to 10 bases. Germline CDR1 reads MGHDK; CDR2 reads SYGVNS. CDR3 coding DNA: TGTGCCAGCAGTGACCCGGGACACGGCTACACCTTC. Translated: CASSDPGHGYTF.

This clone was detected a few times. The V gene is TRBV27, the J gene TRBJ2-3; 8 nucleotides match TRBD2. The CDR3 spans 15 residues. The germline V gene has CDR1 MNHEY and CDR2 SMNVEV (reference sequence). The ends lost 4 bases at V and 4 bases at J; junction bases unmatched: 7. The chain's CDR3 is CASSYIAGRADTQYF. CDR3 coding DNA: TGTGCCAGCAGTTACATAGCGGGAAGGGCAGATACGCAGTATTTT.